This entry lists 11 T cell receptor beta chains sequenced from one sample in a study of cytomegalovirus exposure and HLA in healthy donors. PCR used 60 Vbeta primers and 13 Jbeta primers. The table came from immunoSEQ multiplex PCR; TCRdb's copy has only in-frame clones and leaves some out. The table shows some 150,000 clones, with 70% to 80% occurring only once. Sequenced material: PBMCs. The receptor source for this set is a female donor in good health and CMV-seronegative.

This chain joins TRBV2 and TRBJ1-2, with D perhaps matching TRBD1 (5 bases). Trimming stripped 5 bases from V and 7 bases from J, with 11 bases between. The CDR3 is 12 residues long. Per the germline V gene, CDR1 is SNHLY and CDR2 is FYNNEI. The CDR3 protein is CASSMTAGGYTF. CDR3 in DNA: TGTGCCAGCAGTATGACAGCGGGTGGCTACACCTTC.

To note about this clone: The junction departs from germline at one end; a sequencing error may be responsible. V gene TRBV7-9 combines with J gene TRBJ2-7, with 9 bases matching TRBD2. The CDR3 loop spans 18 amino acids. CDR1 is SEHNR, CDR2 FQNEAQ, per germline (reference sequence). The CDR3 region has the DNA TGTTCCAGCATCGAGGCGGGAGGGGCCCTCTCTCCCTCCTACGAGCAGTACTTC. Its protein is CSSIEAGGALSPSYEQYF.

The chain couples TRBV28 to TRBJ2-7; 8 bases align to TRBD2. Germline values: CDR1 MDHEN, CDR2 SYDVKM. Trimming took 3 bases from V and 6 from J; bases not matched to a gene: 7. CDR3 size: 14 residues. The CDR3 spells CASSFGLAGLEQYF. CDR3 DNA sequence: TGTGCCAGCAGTTTTGGCCTAGCGGGCCTCGAGCAGTACTTC.

The chain employs TRBV7-9 and TRBJ1-1; D is possibly TRBD1 (5 bases). V lost 4 bases to trimming and J lost 4 bases, with 16 bases between them. Germline V gives CDR1 SEHNR, CDR2 FQNEAQ (reference sequence). The CDR3 loop spans 15 amino acids. The CDR3 loop reads CASSSGLITGTEAFF. The CDR3 nucleotides are TGTGCCAGCAGCTCGGGACTCATCACGGGCACTGAAGCTTTCTTT. The full variable domain, rest sourced from reference TRBV7-9 and TRBJ1-1, is DTGVSQNPRHKITKRGQNVTFRCDPISEHNRLYWYRQTLGQGPEFLTYFQNEAQLEKSRLLSDRFSAERPKGSFSTLEIQRTEQGDSAMYLCASSSGLITGTEAFFGQGTRLTVV.

The gene calls are TRBV4-2 and TRBJ1-5; tentatively, D is TRBD1 (5 bases). The CDR3 is 14 residues long. The germline CDR1 and CDR2 sequences are LGHNA and YNFKEQ. V was cut by 5 bases and J by 1 base, with 9 bases left in between. The CDR3 DNA is TGTGCCAGCAGCACCGGGGGGAGCAATCAGCCCCAGCATTTT. It is translated as CASSTGGSNQPQHF.

The chain is built from TRBV28 and TRBJ1-1; no definite D call. The V gene's germline CDR1 is MDHEN and CDR2 SYDVKM. Trimming took off 5 bases at V and 8 bases at J, with 12 bases between the two ends. The CDR3 has 12 residues. CDR3 in amino acids: CASSTTSLEAFF. In nucleotides, the CDR3 is TGTGCCAGCAGTACTACGTCTCTCGAAGCTTTCTTT.

The chain joins TRBV11-3 to TRBJ1-1, with 7 positions matching TRBD1. Germline assignment: CDR1 SGHNT and CDR2 YENEEA. J was trimmed by 4 bases and V by 5 bases; bases with no gene match: 10. This CDR3 has 15 residues. The CDR3, as DNA: TGTGCCAGCAGCCTCCAGAGGGGGCGGGTCACTGAAGCTTTCTTT. Amino acids: CASSLQRGRVTEAFF.

The rearrangement joins TRBV5-1 to TRBJ1-5; possibly TRBD1 for D (6 bases). The germline V gene encodes CDR1 SGHRS and CDR2 YFSETQ. Between the trimmed V and J ends, which lost 0 bases and 0 bases, there was a span of 10 bases. CDR3 length: 16 amino acids. The CDR3 nucleotides read TGCGCCAGCAGCTTGGGGACAGCAAATAGCAATCAGCCCCAGCATTTT. It encodes CASSLGTANSNQPQHF.

Notes on this clone: At one boundary the junction diverges from the germline segment, which might be a read error. The genes are TRBV7-2 and TRBJ1-2; TRBD1 might be the D (6 bases). The CDR3 has 14 amino acids. Per germline, CDR1 SGHTA and CDR2 FQGNSA. DNA for the CDR3: TGTGCCAGCGGCTTAGTCGCAGGGGCCGACGGCTACACCTTC. It encodes CASGLVAGADGYTF.

The DNA for the CDR3 is TGTGCCAGCAGCGTCTCCCAGGCTATGAACACTGAAGCTTTCTTT. Its translation is CASSVSQAMNTEAFF. V usage is TRBV9 and J usage is TRBJ1-1; unclear D gene. The germline V and J ends were trimmed by 2 bases and 0 bases, with 11 bases remaining between them. The germline gives CDR1 SGDLS, CDR2 YYNGEE. This CDR3 region has 15 residues.

This sequence joins TRBV6-5 and TRBJ2-7, with 7 positions matching TRBD1. J lost 5 bases, V lost 5 bases, and 12 bases had no gene match. In germline, CDR1 is MNHEY, CDR2 SVGAGI. This CDR3 has 15 amino acids. The CDR3 loop reads CASSTRDRMGNEQYF. In nucleotides, the CDR3 is TGTGCCAGCAGTACCCGGGACAGAATGGGGAACGAGCAGTACTTC.